This T cell receptor (beta chain) derives from a study of radiation and T cells in renal cell carcinoma. Whole-study findings and limits: Pretreatment tumor biopsies were lacking, so baseline clonotypes are unknown.

The germline CDR1 and CDR2 sequences are SGHRS and YFSETQ. The CDR3 loop spans 15 amino acids. Trimming at V came to 4 bases and at J to 3 bases, leaving 4 bases not matched to a gene. This clone appeared once. Antigen unknown. Using immunoSEQ multiplex PCR, the repertoire was profiled, and TCRdb retains in-frame clones only, with some absent. Among more than 100,000 clones listed, more than 70% were seen once. As for time point: blood 2 weeks post-SBRT. Treatment reported: 15 Gy SBRT to primary tumor, nephrectomy 4 weeks later. The patient's renal cell carcinoma had clear cell pathology. This receptor was obtained from a woman aged 70-85 years with renal cell carcinoma. This sequence joins TRBV5-1 and TRBJ2-1, with TRBD1 matching over 10 bases. The sample was blood, taken from a patient whose treatment included radiotherapy and nephrectomy. CDR3 amino acids: CASSLRTGGYNEQFF. As DNA, the CDR3 is TGCGCCAGCAGCCTCAGGACAGGGGGCTACAATGAGCAGTTCTTC.